This is a list of T cell receptor beta chains from one sample in a study of CD8+CD57+ T cells in acquired aplastic anemia. Each CDR3 protein gets one entry after TCRdb re-called the reads with MiXCR. This sample yields 150,000 to 200,000 distinct CDR3 sequences, of which 40% to 55% are seen a single time; more than 1% belongs to the top ten. Specimen: sorted CD4+, CD8+, or CD8+CD57+ T cells (not recorded which) from PBMCs. The receptors were gathered from a human donor with aplastic anemia. The CDR3 runs from the conserved cysteine through the conserved F or W. D genes are given only for firm matches. Clone sizes are given selectively: once, few, many, or a class where the clone is expanded.

TRBV19,.,12,few,TRBJ1-5,TGTGCCAGTAGTATTGGTGATCAGCCCCAGCATTTT,CASSIGDQPQHF
TRBV13,TRBD1,15,.,TRBJ2-7,TGTGCCAGCAGCTCGTCCGGGACAGGGTTCGACGAGCAGTACTTC,CASSSSGTGFDEQYF
TRBV7-9,.,15,.,TRBJ2-2,TGTGCCAGCAGCCGCGGAGATACAGGGACCGGGGAGCTGTTTTTT,CASSRGDTGTGELFF
TRBV2,.,11,.,TRBJ2-7,TGTGCCACCGGGGTTCGGAACGAGCAGTACTTC,CATGVRNEQYF
TRBV7-3,.,11,.,TRBJ2-2,TGTGCCAGCATGGGTGGAGGGGAGCTGTTTTTT,CASMGGGELFF
TRBV20-1,.,13,.,TRBJ2-6,TGCAGTGCTAGAAGAAGTGGGGCCAACGTCCTGACTTTC,CSARRSGANVLTF
TRBV11-3,.,13,.,TRBJ1-1,TGTGCCAGCAGCTACGATCTGGATCTTGAAGCTTTCTTT,CASSYDLDLEAFF
TRBV9,.,12,many,TRBJ1-2,TGTGCCAGCAGCGGGGCCCTCTATGGCTACACCTTC,CASSGALYGYTF
TRBV4-3,.,17,.,TRBJ2-7,TGCGCCAGCAGCCAAGATCGAGGCAGGGTGGGGTATAACGAGCAGTACTTC,CASSQDRGRVGYNEQYF
TRBV20-1,.,11,many,TRBJ2-7,TGCAGTGCGTTCAGGGGCTACGAGCAGTACTTC,CSAFRGYEQYF
TRBV20-1,.,14,.,TRBJ2-7,TGCAGTGCTAGAGGGGGAAGGGGAGCCTACGAGCAGTACTTC,CSARGGRGAYEQYF
TRBV20-1,TRBD1,14,once,TRBJ1-6,TGCAGTGCTAGAGAAGGGACAGTTAATTCACCCCTCCACTTT,CSAREGTVNSPLHF
TRBV4-3,TRBD1,17,.,TRBJ1-3,TGCGCCAGCAGCCAAGAATGGGGACAGGGGATAGGAAACACCATATATTTT,CASSQEWGQGIGNTIYF
TRBV5-1,TRBD1,16,.,TRBJ2-2,TGCGCCAGCAGCCCGGACAGGGAGAGGAACACCGGGGAGCTGTTTTTT,CASSPDRERNTGELFF
TRBV12-3/TRBV12-4,TRBD1,14,.,TRBJ2-5,TGTGCCAGCAGCCTGGACAGGGAGGTGGAGACCCAGTACTTC,CASSLDREVETQYF
TRBV20-1,TRBD1,12,.,TRBJ2-7,TGCAGTGCTAGGACAGGGGTTTACGAGCAGTACTTC,CSARTGVYEQYF
TRBV5-1,.,14,.,TRBJ2-7,TGCGCCAGCAGCCCGGCCGGGACCCTCTACGAGCAGTACTTC,CASSPAGTLYEQYF
TRBV19,TRBD1,15,.,TRBJ2-7,TGTGCCAGTAGTATCTTAGGGACAGGGGGTCAGGAGCAGTACTTC,CASSILGTGGQEQYF
TRBV14,TRBD1,12,.,TRBJ2-1,TGTGCCAGCATGGGACAGACGAATGAGCAGTTCTTC,CASMGQTNEQFF
TRBV12-5,TRBD1,13,many,TRBJ1-3,TGTGCTACCAAAACAGGGGCTGGAAACACCATATATTTT,CATKTGAGNTIYF
TRBV18,.,12,.,TRBJ2-3,TGTGCCAGCTTGAGGGACCCAGATACGCAGTATTTT,CASLRDPDTQYF
TRBV7-2,.,15,many,TRBJ2-7,TGTGCCAGCAGCTCTCCGGGGGATCCCCCCTACGAGCAGTACTTC,CASSSPGDPPYEQYF
TRBV15,.,11,few,TRBJ1-1,TGTGCCACCAGCAGTAACACTGAAGCTTTCTTT,CATSSNTEAFF
TRBV19,TRBD2,15,few,TRBJ2-7,TGTGCCAGTAGTTCGGCGGGAGGCCCATCCTACGAGCAGTACTTC,CASSSAGGPSYEQYF
TRBV10-3,.,15,few,TRBJ2-3,TGTGCCATCAGTGAGAGGGGACCACCCACAGATACGCAGTATTTT,CAISERGPPTDTQYF
TRBV7-2,TRBD1,15,.,TRBJ2-7,TGTGCCAGCAGCCAACCGGGACAGGGGGCGCAAGAGCAGTACTTC,CASSQPGQGAQEQYF
TRBV12-3/TRBV12-4,TRBD2,16,.,TRBJ2-7,TGTGCCAGCAGACGTGGACTAGCGGGGCCACTTGGCGAGCAGTACTTC,CASRRGLAGPLGEQYF
TRBV15,.,17,few,TRBJ2-7,TGTGCCACCAGCAGAGATCACTCCGCAGGGCTGACCTACGAGCAGTACTTC,CATSRDHSAGLTYEQYF